The clone carrying this TCR beta chain showed up just a few times. This sample stems from a study of blood T cells in healthy people across ages. Together with a sample-barcoded 5' primer, a J-beta primer mix was included in a second PCR lasting about 6 to 11 cycles. TCRdb re-derived calls from the 5' RACE reads in MiXCR, one entry per CDR3 protein. The sample includes 800,000 or so distinct CDR3 sequences, 20% to 25% of them seen just once. This sample also belongs to another study, concerning T cells of mothers and their children. According to that study: The study sampled a few healthy Caucasian mothers and their six children. In each mother, TCR beta CDR3 reads exceeded 8.5 million; in each child, they numbered 3 million to 3.5 million.

The sequencing input was blood. This TCR came from a boy aged 5-17 years in good health.

The CDR3, as DNA: TGTGCCAGCAGTTTCGGACTAGCGGGGATTAATGAGCAGTTCTTC. Translation: CASSFGLAGINEQFF. V and J are TRBV27 and TRBJ2-5; TRBD2 aligns across 12 bases. The J call may be incorrect, as the DNA end agrees better with TRBJ2-1. The CDR3 has 15 residues. The germline V gene encodes CDR1 MNHEY and CDR2 SMNVEV (reference sequence).